The 23 T cell receptor beta chains listed next were all sequenced from one sample in a study of OX40 agonist ivuxolimab in advanced cancers. Profiling relied on immunoSEQ multiplex PCR, and the TCRdb table lists in-frame clones only, not all of them. This sample has 80,000 to 100,000 clones, with roughly 94% found just once. The source material was CD4+ or CD8+ T cells sorted from blood, sampled in a trial of the OX40 agonist ivuxolimab. The receptors come from an adult with an advanced solid tumor such as melanoma, head and neck, liver or kidney cancer.

The CDR3 coding sequence is TGCAGCGTTGTAGGGGCCCGGGATTTCACTGAAGCTTTCTTT. As protein: CSVVGARDFTEAFF. The V call is TRBV29-1, the J call TRBJ1-1; maybe TRBD1 (5 bases). Between the trimmed V and J ends, which lost 4 bases and 4 bases, there was a span of 16 bases. Germline CDR1 is SQVTM and CDR2 is ANQGSEA. This CDR3 has 14 residues.

This clone showed up just once. The J gene is TRBJ2-4, the V gene TRBV2; D is ambiguous. Per the germline V gene, CDR1 is SNHLY and CDR2 is FYNNEI. The CDR3 extends over 12 amino acids. V lost 3 bases and J lost 7, with 7 bases in between. Here the CDR3 DNA reads TGTGCCAGCAGTGAGGACGGGAACATTCAGTACTTC. It is translated as CASSEDGNIQYF.

The chain has TRBV7-8 and TRBJ2-3; 9 bases fit TRBD2. The junction had 3 bases not matched to a gene; V was cut back by 5 bases and J by 0 bases. The CDR3 length is 15 residues. Germline CDR1 reads SGHVS; CDR2 reads FQNEAQ. The CDR3 DNA reads as TGTGCCAGCAGCGTGGCGGGAGGGAGCACAGATACGCAGTATTTT. It specifies CASSVAGGSTDTQYF. The complete variable domain, with remaining parts taken from reference TRBV7-8 and TRBJ2-3, reads GAGVSQSPRYKVAKRGQDVALRCDPISGHVSLFWYQQALGQGPEFLTYFQNEAQLDKSGLPSDRFFAERPEGSVSTLKIQRTQQEDSAVYLCASSVAGGSTDTQYFGPGTRLTVL.

The rearrangement links TRBV30 to TRBJ2-7; tentatively, D is TRBD1 (6 bases). The CDR3 runs 18 residues. V was trimmed by 1 base and J by 2 bases, leaving 24 bases between them. The germline CDR1 and CDR2 sequences are GTSNPN and SVGIG (reference sequence). The CDR3 loop is CAWSARPRGHRPPYEQYF. The CDR3 nucleotides are TGTGCCTGGAGTGCCCGACCCCGGGGACACCGTCCTCCCTACGAGCAGTACTTC.

This rearrangement joins TRBV5-5 to TRBJ2-1; D unresolved. Germline V gives CDR1 SGHKS, CDR2 YYEKEE (reference sequence). The CDR3 spans 15 residues. Trimming stripped 0 bases from V and 2 bases from J, with 9 bases between. CDR3 protein: CASSLVTTPYNEQFF. DNA of the CDR3: TGTGCCAGCAGCTTGGTAACAACTCCCTACAATGAGCAGTTCTTC.

On this clone itself: The sample has other DNA sequences that encode this CDR3 too. V usage is TRBV9 and J usage is TRBJ1-4, with 10 bases lining up with TRBD1. The CDR3 has 15 amino acids. V trimming: 3 bases; J trimming: 7 bases; junction bases outside the gene matches: 6. Germline CDR1 is SGDLS and CDR2 is YYNGEE. The CDR3 loop is CASSAGTGAGEKLFF. CDR3 coding DNA: TGTGCCAGCAGCGCTGGGACAGGGGCGGGTGAAAAACTGTTTTTT. Full variable domain (outside the CDR3, taken from reference TRBV9 and TRBJ1-4): DSGVTQTPKHLITATGQRVTLRCSPRSGDLSVYWYQQSLDQGLQFLIQYYNGEERAKGNILERFSAQQFPDLHSELNLSSLELGDSALYFCASSAGTGAGEKLFFGSGTQLSVL.

The rearrangement joins TRBV29-1 to TRBJ2-2; TRBD2 matches 7 bases. CDR3 length: 14 residues. Germline V gene sequence: CDR1 SQVTM, CDR2 ANQGSEA. Trimming cost V 6 bases and J 1 base; bases outside gene matches: 5. CDR3 loop: CSVAGLENTGELFF. CDR3 bases: TGCAGCGTAGCTGGACTAGAGAACACCGGGGAGCTGTTTTTT.

The V gene is TRBV6-5, the J gene TRBJ2-1; D tentatively fits TRBD1 or TRBD2 (5 bases each). There are 15 residues in the CDR3. Germline V gene lookup returns CDR1 MNHEY and CDR2 SVGAGI. The V end was cut by 2 bases, the J end by 0 bases, with 8 bases between. In nucleotides, the CDR3 is TGTGCCAGCAGTTACCTTGGGGGCTCCTACAATGAGCAGTTCTTC. Protein: CASSYLGGSYNEQFF.

The V gene is TRBV6-5, the J gene TRBJ2-5, with D possibly called TRBD1 or TRBD2 (5 bases each). From germline, CDR1 is MNHEY and CDR2 SVGAGI. V shed 6 bases and J shed 5 bases, with 13 bases lying between them. The CDR3 has 13 amino acids. CDR3 in amino acids: CASSPDGAETQYF. The CDR3 nucleotides are TGTGCCAGCAGCCCCGACGGGGCGGAGACCCAGTACTTC.

This clone appeared once. The chain employs TRBV29-1 and TRBJ2-3, with D possibly TRBD1 on 5 matching bases. The CDR3 extends over 13 amino acids. From germline, CDR1 is SQVTM and CDR2 ANQGSEA. V lost 2 bases and J 2 bases, leaving 8 bases between the germline ends. The CDR3 here is CSVETGPTDTQYF. CDR3 DNA sequence: TGCAGCGTTGAAACAGGCCCCACAGATACGCAGTATTTT.

The V gene is TRBV25-1, the J gene TRBJ1-1; no reliable D call. CDR1 is MGHDK and CDR2 is SYGVNS in the germline V gene. The V gene lost 0 bases and the J gene lost 5 bases, with 19 bases spanning the gap. The length of the CDR3 is 17 residues. The CDR3 is CASSEYGVREAYTEAFF. Here the CDR3 DNA reads TGTGCCAGCAGTGAATATGGGGTTAGGGAGGCGTATACTGAAGCTTTCTTT.

The chain recombines TRBV19 with TRBJ1-1, with D tentatively TRBD1 (5 bases). Trimming stripped 6 bases from V and 2 bases from J, with 10 bases between. This CDR3 comprises 13 residues. Germline assignment: CDR1 LNHDA and CDR2 SQIVND (reference sequence). The CDR3 region has the DNA TGTGCCAGTAGAGGGACGGCTAACACTGAAGCTTTCTTT. Its protein is CASRGTANTEAFF.

This chain joins TRBV5-4 and TRBJ2-5; D is ambiguous. In germline, CDR1 is SGHNT, CDR2 YYREEE (reference sequence). CDR3 length equals 13 residues. V was pared by 6 bases and J by 5 bases, with 14 bases between. Written as DNA, the CDR3 is TGTGCCAGCACCCTTTGGGGTACCGAGACCCAGTACTTC. Translating gives CASTLWGTETQYF.

This chain connects TRBV15 to TRBJ1-5; possible D gene TRBD1, 6 bases. With 5 bases removed from V and 0 bases from J, the gap between germline ends came to 11 bases. CDR3 size: 15 residues. Germline lookup yields CDR1 LNHNV and CDR2 YYDKDF (reference sequence). The CDR3 region is CATSPRTVSNQPQHF. The CDR3 DNA reads TGTGCCACCAGCCCACGGACAGTTAGCAATCAGCCCCAGCATTTT.

This chain joins TRBV7-3 and TRBJ2-7; a weak D match, TRBD2 (5 bases). The CDR3 has 14 residues. Germline values: CDR1 SGHTA, CDR2 FQGTGA. V dropped 5 bases and J dropped 6 bases, with 17 bases sitting between them. CDR3 protein: CASSPQMGVLEQYF. In DNA, the CDR3 is TGTGCCAGCAGCCCACAGATGGGAGTTCTCGAGCAGTACTTC.

The CDR3 sequence: CASMTGTGIYGTSVDNEQFF. CDR3 DNA: TGTGCCAGCATGACCGGGACAGGGATCTACGGGACTAGCGTGGACAATGAGCAGTTCTTC. The rearrangement links TRBV28 to TRBJ2-1; a possible D gene is TRBD2 (10 bases). Germline CDR1 reads MDHEN; CDR2 reads SYDVKM. V lost 7 bases and J lost 5, with 33 bases in between. The CDR3 is 20 amino acids.

This rearrangement joins TRBV27 to TRBJ2-3; TRBD2 matches at 16 bases. V lost 2 bases to trimming and J lost 4 bases; unmatched junction nucleotides: 3. Germline CDR1 reads MNHEY; CDR2 reads SMNVEV (reference sequence). The CDR3 has 17 residues. Here the CDR3 reads CASSLGTSGRGADTQYF. CDR3 coding DNA: TGTGCCAGCAGTTTAGGGACTAGCGGGAGGGGAGCAGATACGCAGTATTTT.

V usage is TRBV6-6 and J usage is TRBJ1-1; TRBD1 agrees at 7 bases. The CDR3 totals 15 residues. Germline assignment: CDR1 MNHNY and CDR2 SVGAGI (reference sequence). Unmatched junction bases numbered 8, after V lost 2 bases and J lost 5 bases. CDR3 sequence reads: CASSYGPGGRTEAFF. The CDR3 coding sequence is TGTGCCAGCAGTTACGGGCCAGGGGGAAGGACTGAAGCTTTCTTT.

The V and J genes are TRBV19 and TRBJ2-7; D unresolved. The CDR3 has 11 residues. Germline CDR1 reads LNHDA; CDR2 reads SQIVND (reference sequence). The ends were cut back, 3 bases at V and 12 bases at J, with 12 bases in the middle. The CDR3 is CASSIWNQMYF. As DNA, the CDR3 is TGTGCCAGTAGTATTTGGAACCAGATGTACTTC.

The CDR3 reads CASSLKGRNTEAFF. CDR3 coding DNA: TGTGCCAGCAGCTTAAAAGGGCGGAACACTGAAGCTTTCTTT. This chain links TRBV7-2 with TRBJ1-1; D gene unclear. The germline V gene has CDR1 SGHTA and CDR2 FQGNSA. CDR3 length equals 14 residues. Trimming removed 2 bases from V and 1 base from J, with 8 bases in between.

This rearrangement joins TRBV7-2 to TRBJ1-2; D remains unclear. CDR1 and CDR2 (germline): SGHTA, FQGNSA. The V and J ends lost 4 bases and 5 bases respectively, with 8 bases between them. CDR3 length: 12 residues. CDR3 DNA: TGTGCCAGCAGCTCATACCGGTATGGCTACACCTTC. It is translated as CASSSYRYGYTF.

V gene TRBV9 combines with J gene TRBJ2-7; D is uncertain. Trimming cost V 3 bases and J 1 base, with 14 bases left between them. The CDR3 length is 15 residues. Germline assignment: CDR1 SGDLS and CDR2 YYNGEE. The CDR3 sequence: CASSAFDGGSYEQYF. In DNA, the CDR3 is TGTGCCAGCAGCGCGTTCGATGGTGGATCCTACGAGCAGTACTTC.

The V call is TRBV19, the J call TRBJ2-7; the match to TRBD1 covers 9 bases. Germline trimming cut 5 bases from V and 5 bases from J; bases unmatched to any gene: 13. The CDR3 has 16 amino acids. Germline V gene lookup returns CDR1 LNHDA and CDR2 SQIVND (reference sequence). For the CDR3, the DNA is TGTGCCAGTAGTGGATACCGGGACAGGGTCTACCACGAGCAGTACTTC. It codes for CASSGYRDRVYHEQYF.